This T cell receptor (beta chain) was sequenced in a study of low-dose radiotherapy and immunotherapy resistance in tumors. About the study: The patients were given nivolumab 240 mg every two weeks and ipilimumab 1 mg/kg every six weeks, through an intravenous route.

The sample holds many counts of this clonotype. Time point here: before trial treatment. TRAV- and TRBV-specific primers primed first-strand cDNA, covering alpha and beta chains. With a constant-region primer and a V-primer adapter, TCRs were subjected to about 20 PCR cycles of amplification. TCRdb processed the reads anew with MiXCR; each CDR3 protein has one entry. The repertoire has 60,000 to 90,000 distinct CDR3 sequences, 30% to 40% of them found once; the top ten carry around 10%. V lost 3 bases and J 0 bases, leaving 9 bases between the germline ends. CDR1 MNHEY and CDR2 SVGEGT come from the germline V gene. The CDR3 sequence is 15 residues long.

The sequenced sample was PBMCs, obtained before treatment. The chain recombines TRBV6-2 or TRBV6-3 with TRBJ1-3; no firm D call. The TCR sequence derives from a female donor with ovarian cancer. This CDR3 is CASSYGVFSGNTIYF. The CDR3 coding sequence is TGTGCCAGCAGTTATGGGGTTTTCTCTGGAAACACCATATATTTT.